This T cell receptor (beta chain) stems from a study of cytomegalovirus exposure and HLA in healthy donors. The overall study: Approximately 170 million T cells yielded 100 million or so unique TCR beta sequences in earlier analysis.

Regarding this clone: Its antigen is as yet unknown.

Study results and caveats: Associated with cytomegalovirus, according to the listing, were 170 or so TCR beta chains.

The PCR had 60 Vbeta and 13 Jbeta primers. The assay was immunoSEQ multiplex PCR, and TCRdb's table has in-frame clones only and misses some. Here the sample spans roughly 63,000 clones, approximately 71% being singletons. Sequencing was done on a sample of PBMCs. This sequence was found in a man aged 50 to 60 in good health and CMV-seropositive.

CDR3 region: CASSSGVGETQYF. In DNA, the CDR3 is TGTGCCAGCAGTTCCGGGGTCGGGGAGACCCAGTACTTC. J is TRBJ2-5 and V is TRBV28; D is perhaps TRBD2 (5 bases). This CDR3 comprises 13 residues. CDR1 and CDR2 (germline): MDHEN, SYDVKM. The V end lost 4 bases, the J end lost 5 bases, and 11 bases lay between the germline ends. Variable domain in full (rest from reference TRBV28 and TRBJ2-5): DVKVTQSSRYLVKRTGEKVFLECVQDMDHENMFWYRQDPGLGLRLIYFSYDVKMKEKGDIPEGYSVSREKKERFSLILESASTNQTSMYLCASSSGVGETQYFGPGTRLLVL.